This T cell receptor beta chain is from a study of T cells in Graves' hyperthyroidism and ophthalmopathy. Study-wide results and limits: Before onset, ophthalmopathy was predicted by the model a median about 6.2 months earlier.

RNA transcripts provided the source from which TCR beta CDR3 regions were amplified. HTBI primers were used for first-round RT-PCR of the TCR CDR3. TCRdb re-called the multiplex PCR reads through MiXCR, storing one row per CDR3 protein. The table lists hundreds of thousands of distinct CDR3 sequences, roughly 25% of them singletons, with around 11% in the top ten. The study included ophthalmopathy patients with Clinical Activity Score at least 3, NOSPECS grade at least 4 and duration under 3 months. Uncontrolled infection, other autoimmune disease, pregnancy and lactation each barred patients from inclusion. The diagnostic basis comprised clinical symptoms, serum thyroxine and TRAb, thyroid ultrasound and orbital computed tomography. This clonotype came up a few times. Its cognate antigen is unknown. A read error may explain this, as a much larger clone is one base away. This TCR derives from a woman aged 25 to 39 with Graves' ophthalmopathy. Sequenced material: blood.

The CDR3 nucleotides read TGTGCCAGCAGCTCCGATGGGACAGTCCACGAGACCAAGTACTTC. Its protein is CASSSDGTVHETKYF. This chain links TRBV11-2 with TRBJ2-5, with 7 bases matching TRBD1. The length of the CDR3 is 15 residues. Germline V gives CDR1 SGHAT, CDR2 FQNNGV.